This T cell receptor (beta chain) was found in a study of blood T cells in healthy people across ages. Using a J-beta primer mix together with a sample-barcoded 5' primer, a second PCR was run for roughly 7 to 11 cycles. Via MiXCR, TCRdb re-called the 5' RACE reads, giving one row per CDR3 protein. Of roughly 1,800,000 distinct CDR3 sequences listed, just under 50% are singletons. Per germline, CDR1 SGHNT and CDR2 YENEEA. There are 15 residues in the CDR3. Trimming removed 5 bases from V and 7 bases from J, with 18 bases in between. The sequence was collected from a middle-aged woman in good health. Sample: blood. The genes are TRBV11-3 and TRBJ2-1, with D perhaps matching TRBD1 (6 bases). The CDR3 DNA sequence: TGTGCCAGCAGCCCTCCTGGGGGCAGGACGAATGAGCAGTTCTTC. It encodes CASSPPGGRTNEQFF.